Following are 14 T cell receptor beta chains from one sample sequenced in a study of T-cell reconstitution after alpha-beta-depleted transplantation in children. Unique molecular identifiers were used in preparing the TCRbeta library. Using its own MiXCR run on the PCR reads, TCRdb lists one record per CDR3 protein. Of about 210,000 distinct CDR3 sequences listed, about 15% were seen once; the top ten hold just under 45%. The sample in question was PBMCs, mostly from graft donor cells, obtained 360 days after TCRalphabeta/CD19-depleted stem cell transplant. These receptors were collected from a male patient between 2 and 15 years old who had a stem cell transplant for acute lymphoblastic leukemia, so the T cells may come from the graft donor.

This clonotype was counted at least ten times. The gene calls are TRBV20-1 and TRBJ2-7, with a tentative D call TRBD1 (6 bases). Per the germline V gene, CDR1 is DFQATT and CDR2 is SNEGSKA (reference sequence). The length of the CDR3 is 13 residues. Trimming removed 6 bases at V and 5 bases at J, with 17 bases between. As DNA, the CDR3 is TGCAGTGCCCCTAAAACAGGGATAAACGAGCAGTACTTC. It encodes CSAPKTGINEQYF.

This clonotype was seen more than once but under ten times. The V call is TRBV7-3, the J call TRBJ2-1; 16 bases agree with TRBD2. The CDR3 runs to 18 residues. The germline gives CDR1 SGHTA, CDR2 FQGTGA. V was pared by 2 bases and J by 7 bases, with 8 bases of the junction left unmatched. This chain's CDR3 is CASSLPGLAGGPGNEQFF. CDR3 DNA sequence: TGTGCCAGCAGCTTACCGGGACTAGCGGGGGGGCCTGGTAATGAGCAGTTCTTC.

This clonotype came up a few times. V gene TRBV18 combines with J gene TRBJ2-5; D not resolved. The V end was cut by 1 base, the J end by 3 bases, with 9 bases between. CDR3 length equals 14 residues. Germline CDR1 reads KGHSH; CDR2 reads LQKENI. The CDR3 is CASSPLTTEETQYF. The CDR3, as DNA: TGTGCCAGCTCACCACTAACAACTGAAGAGACCCAGTACTTC.

This clonotype was counted a few times. The chain is built from TRBV29-1 and TRBJ1-2; D unclear. The V gene lost 0 bases and the J gene lost 8 bases, with 7 bases spanning the gap. The germline V gene has CDR1 SQVTM and CDR2 ANQGSEA. The CDR3 consists of 11 residues. CDR3 residues: CSVEDRRGYTF. The CDR3 DNA reads as TGCAGCGTTGAAGATCGGCGGGGCTACACCTTC.

This clonotype was recorded at least ten times. The chain has TRBV20-1 and TRBJ2-7; D not resolved. From germline, CDR1 is DFQATT and CDR2 SNEGSKA (reference sequence). The CDR3 length is 14 residues. The germline V and J ends were trimmed by 6 bases and 2 bases, with 17 bases remaining between them. In DNA form, the CDR3 reads TGCAGTGCCGATCACCGGACGGCCCCCTACGAGCAGTACTTC. Translating it yields CSADHRTAPYEQYF.

This clonotype was counted a few times. This chain joins TRBV4-2 and TRBJ2-3, with D perhaps TRBD2 (7 bases). Trimming left V 0 bases short and J 2 bases short, with 15 bases between. Germline V CDR1 and CDR2: LGHNA, YNFKEQ. This CDR3 region has 17 residues. The CDR3 sequence: CASSQDPGGRTTDTQYF. The CDR3 coding sequence is TGTGCCAGCAGCCAAGACCCGGGGGGCCGGACCACAGATACGCAGTATTTT.

The chain carries TRBV21-1 and TRBJ2-3; no DNA check was done on the table's D call, TRBD2. TRBV21-1 is shown as a pseudogene. CDR3 size: 16 residues. The CDR3 here is CASSKATSGSTDTQYF. CDR3 coding DNA: TGTGCCAGCAGCAAAGCGACTAGCGGGAGCACAGATACGCAGTATTTT.

This clonotype has only a few counts. CDR3 amino acids: CASSLALALVEEETQYF. The CDR3 DNA follows: TGTGCCAGCAGCTTAGCGCTTGCCCTGGTGGAGGAAGAGACCCAGTACTTC. The gene calls are TRBV7-9 and TRBJ2-5; a weak D match, TRBD2 (5 bases). V lost 0 bases and J lost 3, with 17 bases in between. Germline V gene sequence: CDR1 SEHNR, CDR2 FQNEAQ (reference sequence). The CDR3 spans 17 residues.

The chain carries TRBV12-3 or TRBV12-4 and TRBJ2-1; D tentatively reads TRBD1 or TRBD2 (6 bases each). The CDR3 has 13 residues. V gave up 5 bases and J gave up 7 bases, with 12 bases separating them. This CDR3 reads CASSTGTPNEQFF. In DNA, the CDR3 is TGTGCCAGCAGTACAGGGACTCCGAATGAGCAGTTCTTC.

The table lists this clonotype with a few counts. The J gene is TRBJ2-7, the V gene TRBV29-1; 9 bases fit TRBD2. This CDR3 is 14 amino acids long. Germline V CDR1 and CDR2: SQVTM, ANQGSEA. The J segment lost 0 bases and the V segment lost 2 bases, leaving 2 bases of the junction unmatched. The DNA of the CDR3 is TGCAGCGTTGAACTAGCGGGAAGCTCCTACGAGCAGTACTTC. The encoded protein is CSVELAGSSYEQYF.

The chain couples TRBV18 to TRBJ2-2; 9 positions agree with TRBD2. CDR3 length: 16 amino acids. The germline gives CDR1 KGHSH, CDR2 LQKENI. J was trimmed by 1 base and V by 6 bases; bases with no gene match: 6. As DNA, the CDR3 is TGTGCCAGCTCCTACCCTAGCGGGGAGAACACCGGGGAGCTGTTTTTT. Translating gives CASSYPSGENTGELFF.

This clonotype was seen ten or more times. CDR3 in amino acids: CSVGGGAYNEQFF. CDR3 DNA: TGCAGCGTTGGTGGGGGTGCCTACAATGAGCAGTTCTTC. This chain uses TRBV29-1 with TRBJ2-1; D may correspond to TRBD1 or TRBD2 (5 bases each). Germline V gene data show CDR1 as SQVTM and CDR2 as ANQGSEA. Trimming took 4 bases from V and 2 from J, leaving 9 bases between them. The CDR3 extends over 13 amino acids.

This chain links TRBV5-1 with TRBJ1-1; 8 bases are shared with TRBD1. The CDR3 covers 17 residues. CDR1 SGHRS and CDR2 YFSETQ come from the germline V gene. V lost 3 bases, J lost 2 bases, and 12 bases stayed unmatched. CDR3 sequence (DNA): TGCGCCAGCAGCTCTCCGACAGGGGCAGGGGGTAACACTGAAGCTTTCTTT. Translated: CASSSPTGAGGNTEAFF. Looking up the rest from reference TRBV5-1 and TRBJ1-1 gives the full variable domain: KAGVTQTPRYLIKTRGQQVTLSCSPISGHRSVSWYQQTPGQGLQFLFEYFSETQRNKGNFPGRFSGRQFSNSRSEMNVSTLELGDSALYLCASSSPTGAGGNTEAFFGQGTRLTVV.

The chain has TRBV6-2 or TRBV6-3 and TRBJ2-3, with D perhaps TRBD2 (5 bases). The CDR3 is made up of 11 amino acids. CDR1 and CDR2 from the germline V gene are MNHEY and SVGEGT. Trimming removed 7 bases at V and 5 bases at J, with 7 bases between. The CDR3, as DNA: TGTGCCAGCACCAGCGGAGATACGCAGTATTTT. Protein product: CASTSGDTQYF.